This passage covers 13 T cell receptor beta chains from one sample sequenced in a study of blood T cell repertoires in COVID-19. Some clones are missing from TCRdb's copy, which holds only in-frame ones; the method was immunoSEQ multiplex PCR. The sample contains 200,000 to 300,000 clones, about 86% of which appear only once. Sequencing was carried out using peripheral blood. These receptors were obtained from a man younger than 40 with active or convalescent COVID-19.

The CDR3 nucleotides are TGTGCCAGCACGGCCCGCAGCGACGGCTACACCTTC. This gives the protein CASTARSDGYTF. The rearrangement links TRBV2 to TRBJ1-2; D ambiguous. The CDR3 has 12 amino acids. The germline V gene has CDR1 SNHLY and CDR2 FYNNEI. V lost 7 bases and J lost 8, with 14 bases in between. Filled out from reference TRBV2 and TRBJ1-2, the complete variable domain reads EPEVTQTPSHQVTQMGQEVILRCVPISNHLYFYWYRQILGQKVEFLVSFYNNEISEKSEIFDDQFSVERPDGSNFTLKIRSTKLEDSAMYFCASTARSDGYTFGSGTRLTVV.

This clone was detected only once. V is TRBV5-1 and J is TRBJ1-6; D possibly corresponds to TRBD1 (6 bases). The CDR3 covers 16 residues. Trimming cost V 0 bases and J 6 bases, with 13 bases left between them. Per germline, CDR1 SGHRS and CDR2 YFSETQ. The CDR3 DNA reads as TGCGCCAGCAGCTTGGTGGGGGCGCAGGGTAATTCACCCCTCCACTTT. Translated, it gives CASSLVGAQGNSPLHF.

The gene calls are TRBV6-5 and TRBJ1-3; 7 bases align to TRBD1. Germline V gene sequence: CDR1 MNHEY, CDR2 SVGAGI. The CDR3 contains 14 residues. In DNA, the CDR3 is TGTGCGGTGATGGCGTCCAGGGGGATCGGCACCATATATTTT. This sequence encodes CAVMASRGIGTIYF.

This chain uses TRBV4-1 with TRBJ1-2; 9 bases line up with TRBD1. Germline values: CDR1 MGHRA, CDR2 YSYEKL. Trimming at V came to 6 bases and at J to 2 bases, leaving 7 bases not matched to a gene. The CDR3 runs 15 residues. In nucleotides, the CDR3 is TGCGCCAGCAGGCAACAGGGGGCAGAGAACTATGGCTACACCTTC. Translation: CASRQQGAENYGYTF.

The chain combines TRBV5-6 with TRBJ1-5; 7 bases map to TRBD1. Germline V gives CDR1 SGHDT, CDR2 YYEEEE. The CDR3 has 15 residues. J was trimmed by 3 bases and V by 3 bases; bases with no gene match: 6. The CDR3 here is CASSWTGDHNQPQHF. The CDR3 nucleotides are TGTGCCAGCAGCTGGACAGGTGATCACAATCAGCCCCAGCATTTT.

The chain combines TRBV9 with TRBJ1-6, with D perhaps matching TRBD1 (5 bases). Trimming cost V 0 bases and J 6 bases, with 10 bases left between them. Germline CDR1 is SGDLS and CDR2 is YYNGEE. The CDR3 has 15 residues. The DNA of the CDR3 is TGTGCCAGCAGCGTAGGGGGGGACGGTAATTCACCCCTCCACTTT. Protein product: CASSVGGDGNSPLHF.

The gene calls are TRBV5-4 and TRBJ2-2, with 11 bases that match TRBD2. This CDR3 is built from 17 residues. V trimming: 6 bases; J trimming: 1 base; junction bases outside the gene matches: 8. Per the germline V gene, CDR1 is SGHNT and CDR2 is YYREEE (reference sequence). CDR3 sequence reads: CASTVGTSGLNTGELFF. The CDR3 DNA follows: TGTGCCAGCACCGTCGGGACTAGCGGTTTGAACACCGGGGAGCTGTTTTTT.

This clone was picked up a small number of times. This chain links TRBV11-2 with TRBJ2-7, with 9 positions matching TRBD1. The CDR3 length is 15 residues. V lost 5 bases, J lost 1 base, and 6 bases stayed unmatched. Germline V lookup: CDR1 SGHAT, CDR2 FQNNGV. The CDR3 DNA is TGTGCCAGCAGCCGTCCGGGACAGGGTTCCTACGAGCAGTACTTC. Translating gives CASSRPGQGSYEQYF.

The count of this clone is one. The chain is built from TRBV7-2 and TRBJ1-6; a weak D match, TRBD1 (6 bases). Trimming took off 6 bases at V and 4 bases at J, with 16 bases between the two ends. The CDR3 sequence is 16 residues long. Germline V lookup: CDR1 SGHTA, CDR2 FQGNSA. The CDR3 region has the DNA TGTGCCAGCAGAGATAAGGGGGGGGTTTATAATTCACCCCTCCACTTT. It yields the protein CASRDKGGVYNSPLHF.

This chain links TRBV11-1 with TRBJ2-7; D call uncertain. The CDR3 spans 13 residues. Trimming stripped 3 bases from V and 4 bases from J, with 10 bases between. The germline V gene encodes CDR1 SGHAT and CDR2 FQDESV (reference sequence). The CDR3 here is CASSFAAVYEQYF. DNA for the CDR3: TGTGCCAGCAGCTTCGCGGCGGTTTACGAGCAGTACTTC.

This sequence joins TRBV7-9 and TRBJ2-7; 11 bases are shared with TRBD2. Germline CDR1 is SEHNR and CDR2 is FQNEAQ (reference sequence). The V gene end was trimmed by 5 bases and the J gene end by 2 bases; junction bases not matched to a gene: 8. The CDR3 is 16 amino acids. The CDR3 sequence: CASSQGRGLAAYEQYF. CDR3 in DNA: TGTGCCAGCAGCCAGGGTCGGGGACTAGCGGCCTACGAGCAGTACTTC.

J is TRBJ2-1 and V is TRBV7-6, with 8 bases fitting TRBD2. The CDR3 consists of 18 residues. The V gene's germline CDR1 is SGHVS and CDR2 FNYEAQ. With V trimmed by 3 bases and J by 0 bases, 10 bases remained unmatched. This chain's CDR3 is CASSFGGGGPSSYNEQFF. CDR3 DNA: TGTGCCAGCAGCTTTGGGGGCGGGGGGCCGAGCTCCTACAATGAGCAGTTCTTC.

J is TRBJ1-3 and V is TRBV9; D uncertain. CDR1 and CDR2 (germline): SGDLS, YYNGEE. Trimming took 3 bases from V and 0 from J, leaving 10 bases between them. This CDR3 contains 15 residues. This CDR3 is CASSAMDFSGNTIYF. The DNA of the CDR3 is TGTGCCAGCAGCGCAATGGACTTCTCTGGAAACACCATATATTTT. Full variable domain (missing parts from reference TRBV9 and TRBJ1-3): DSGVTQTPKHLITATGQRVTLRCSPRSGDLSVYWYQQSLDQGLQFLIQYYNGEERAKGNILERFSAQQFPDLHSELNLSSLELGDSALYFCASSAMDFSGNTIYFGEGSWLTVV.